Sequencing of this TCR beta chain was carried out in a study of regulatory dendritic cells for organ transplantation. Sorted T cells were CFSE-labeled and cultured 5 days with allogeneic regulatory or mature dendritic cells at 1:10. Concerning this clone: What it binds is not known.

Some clones are missing from TCRdb's copy, which holds only in-frame ones; the method was immunoSEQ multiplex PCR. This table has fewer than 25,000 clones, 85% to 90% appearing once. The V gene's germline CDR1 is LNHDA and CDR2 SQIVND (reference sequence). The CDR3 totals 12 residues. The V end was cut by 3 bases, the J end by 9 bases, with 10 bases between. The TCR was taken from a human donor in good health. V usage is TRBV19 and J usage is TRBJ2-3; perhaps D is TRBD1 or TRBD2 (5 bases each). The sample consisted of naive CD4+ T cells from blood cultured with dendritic cells. Subset noted: CD45RA+ naive T cells. CDR3 protein: CASSIGWDTQYF. The DNA of the CDR3 is TGTGCCAGTAGTATCGGTTGGGACACGCAGTATTTT.